What follows are 13 T cell receptor beta chains derived from one specimen sequenced in a study of memory CD4+ T cells and cytomegalovirus serostatus. The sort gate was single viable CD3+CD4+CD8-CD45RO+ cells for memory CD4+ T cells. Sequencing was performed with immunoSEQ multiplex PCR; in TCRdb, only in-frame clones are kept and a portion is missing. The sample lists tens of thousands of clones, 60% to 80% occurring once. The specimen sequenced was memory CD4+ T cells from blood. The receptors were gathered from an adult in good health and CMV-seronegative.

The V and J genes are TRBV5-4 and TRBJ2-3; D unresolved. CDR1 and CDR2 (germline): SGHNT, YYREEE (reference sequence). The CDR3 is made up of 13 amino acids. V was pared by 0 bases and J by 3 bases, with 5 bases between. As DNA, the CDR3 is TGTGCCAGCAGCTTGGAGACAACAGATACGCAGTATTTT. Its protein product is CASSLETTDTQYF.

The rearrangement links TRBV5-4 to TRBJ2-7; TRBD2 matches at 8 bases. CDR1 is SGHNT, CDR2 YYREEE, per germline (reference sequence). CDR3 length: 17 amino acids. The J segment lost 3 bases and the V segment lost 2 bases, leaving 13 bases of the junction unmatched. For the CDR3, the DNA is TGTGCCAGCAGCTTTAGATCCGGGACTAGAATGGTCTACGAGCAGTACTTC. It is translated as CASSFRSGTRMVYEQYF.

J is TRBJ1-4 and V is TRBV11-2; D is unclear. The CDR3 has 15 residues. The germline V gene encodes CDR1 SGHAT and CDR2 FQNNGV. Trimming pared 4 bases from V and 0 bases from J, leaving 9 bases between. The DNA for the CDR3 is TGTGCCAGCAGCTCCCCAAGCGCAACTAATGAAAAACTGTTTTTT. As protein: CASSSPSATNEKLFF.

This clone was detected only a few times. The genes are TRBV30 and TRBJ1-2; D gene uncertain. The CDR3 consists of 15 residues. V shed 5 bases and J shed 3 bases, with 19 bases lying between them. In germline, CDR1 is GTSNPN, CDR2 SVGIG (reference sequence). CDR3 nucleotide sequence: TGTGCCTGGTGGCAACAAATTACAAGGCACTATGGCTACACCTTC. This gives the protein CAWWQQITRHYGYTF.

This rearrangement joins TRBV10-3 to TRBJ1-3; possible D gene TRBD1, 5 bases. The length of the CDR3 is 13 residues. Trimming removed 6 bases at V and 0 bases at J, with 6 bases between. Germline V gene data show CDR1 as ENHRY and CDR2 as SYGVKD. CDR3 nucleotide sequence: TGTGCCATCAGACAGGACTCTGGAAACACCATATATTTT. Translated: CAIRQDSGNTIYF.

The chain employs TRBV6-1 and TRBJ2-1; 8 bases align to TRBD1. The junction had 8 bases not matched to a gene; V was cut back by 3 bases and J by 7 bases. The CDR3 runs 15 residues. Germline lookup yields CDR1 MNHNS and CDR2 SASEGT. The CDR3, as DNA: TGTGCCAGCAGTGAGAGACAGGGGACCCTTAATGAGCAGTTCTTC. Encoded protein: CASSERQGTLNEQFF.

The chain recombines TRBV2 with TRBJ2-1; either TRBD1 or TRBD2 may fit D (5 bases each). The CDR3 extends over 14 amino acids. Deletions cut 6 bases from V and 0 bases from J, with 9 bases between. Germline CDR1 SNHLY, CDR2 FYNNEI. In nucleotides, the CDR3 is TGTGCCAGCAGGGGACCAGGCTCCTACAATGAGCAGTTCTTC. Amino acids: CASRGPGSYNEQFF.

This clone has more than one count but fewer than ten. The chain uses TRBV2 and TRBJ2-6; 7 positions agree with TRBD1. CDR3 length equals 16 residues. The germline gives CDR1 SNHLY, CDR2 FYNNEI. Germline trimming cut 7 bases from V and 2 bases from J; bases unmatched to any gene: 8. CDR3 loop: CASKRQGGAGANVLTF. CDR3 nucleotides: TGTGCCAGCAAACGTCAAGGGGGCGCTGGGGCCAACGTCCTGACTTTC.

The chain carries TRBV29-1 and TRBJ1-1; 8 positions agree with TRBD1. The CDR3 is 13 amino acids. Unmatched junction bases numbered 6, after V lost 7 bases and J lost 2 bases. CDR1 and CDR2 from the germline V gene are SQVTM and ANQGSEA. The CDR3 loop reads CSGTGGINTEAFF. As DNA, the CDR3 is TGCAGCGGTACAGGGGGAATTAACACTGAAGCTTTCTTT. Looking up the rest from reference TRBV29-1 and TRBJ1-1 gives the full variable domain: SAVISQKPSRDICQRGTSLTIQCQVDSQVTMMFWYRQQPGQSLTLIATANQGSEATYESGFVIDKFPISRPNLTFSTLTVSNMSPEDSSIYLCSGTGGINTEAFFGQGTRLTVV.

Regarding this clone: The junction shows a germline mismatch at one end, possibly a read error. J is TRBJ2-2 and V is TRBV27; weak D call: TRBD2 (6 bases). The germline gives CDR1 MNHEY, CDR2 SMNVEV (reference sequence). This CDR3 is built from 12 residues. This CDR3 is CASSSQFGGLFF. The CDR3 DNA is TGTGCCAGCAGTTCCCAATTCGGGGGGCTGTTTTTT.

This chain links TRBV6-1 with TRBJ1-1, with D perhaps matching TRBD1 (6 bases). This CDR3 region has 13 residues. In germline, CDR1 is MNHNS, CDR2 SASEGT. Trimming left V 9 bases short and J 8 bases short, with 19 bases between. CDR3 DNA: TGTGCCAGTAACAGGGATAGTGGAAGGGAAGCTTTCTTT. Translation: CASNRDSGREAFF.

The chain uses TRBV7-9 and TRBJ2-5; a possible D gene is TRBD1 (5 bases). The V gene lost 1 base and the J gene lost 1 base, with 10 bases spanning the gap. CDR3 length equals 15 residues. Germline V gene data show CDR1 as SEHNR and CDR2 as FQNEAQ (reference sequence). CDR3 nucleotides: TGTGCCAGCAGCTTAGGAAACAGGATCCAAGAGACCCAGTACTTC. Residues: CASSLGNRIQETQYF.

The V call is TRBV5-6, the J call TRBJ2-2; 11 bases line up with TRBD2. This CDR3 comprises 17 residues. The germline gives CDR1 SGHDT, CDR2 YYEEEE. The junction had 7 bases not matched to a gene; V was cut back by 2 bases and J by 4 bases. CDR3 region: CASSFPGLAVPTGELFF. DNA for the CDR3: TGTGCCAGCAGCTTTCCGGGACTAGCGGTTCCCACCGGGGAGCTGTTTTTT. The complete variable domain, with remaining parts taken from reference TRBV5-6 and TRBJ2-2, reads DAGVTQSPTHLIKTRGQQVTLRCSPKSGHDTVSWYQQALGQGPQFIFQYYEEEERQRGNFPDRFSGHQFPNYSSELNVNALLLGDSALYLCASSFPGLAVPTGELFFGEGSRLTVL.